The 21 T cell receptor beta chains below all came from one sample that was sequenced in a study of blood T cells in healthy people across ages. For the second PCR, which ran for 7 to 11 cycles, a sample-barcoded 5' primer and a J-beta primer mix were used. One entry per CDR3 protein, called by TCRdb with MiXCR from the 5' RACE reads. The sample holds over 1,500,000 distinct CDR3 sequences, about two fifths seen once. Sample: blood. All receptors derive from a human donor in good health.

This clonotype turned up a few times. The chain carries TRBV6-5 and TRBJ2-1, with 7 bases lining up with TRBD2. Looked up from germline, CDR1 is MNHEY and CDR2 is SVGAGI. V was clipped by 3 bases and J by 4 bases; unmatched bases: 6. The CDR3 extends over 15 amino acids. As DNA, the CDR3 is TGTGCCAGCAGTTATGTGGGGGGGGGGTACAATGAGCAGTTCTTC. This codes for CASSYVGGGYNEQFF.

The chain employs TRBV10-3 and TRBJ1-4; 7 bases agree with TRBD1. The CDR3 runs to 15 residues. Losses at the gene ends were 0 bases for V and 8 bases for J; bases not matched to a gene: 6. Germline V gene lookup returns CDR1 ENHRY and CDR2 SYGVKD. The CDR3 loop is CAISESGGGDEKLFF. In DNA, the CDR3 is TGTGCCATCAGTGAGTCGGGAGGGGGCGACGAAAAACTGTTTTTT.

This clonotype was counted between two and nine times. This rearrangement joins TRBV4-2 to TRBJ1-2; no reliable D call. The CDR3 is 15 amino acids. CDR1 and CDR2 (germline): LGHNA, YNFKEQ. The germline V and J ends were trimmed by 1 base and 9 bases, with 18 bases remaining between them. The CDR3 coding sequence is TGTGCCAGCAGCCAAGTGCCAGGAACTATCGATAGCTACACCTTC. It codes for CASSQVPGTIDSYTF.

The chain joins TRBV20-1 to TRBJ1-5, with D possibly being TRBD1 (6 bases). Between the trimmed V and J ends, which lost 2 bases and 3 bases, there was a span of 26 bases. The length of the CDR3 is 19 residues. Germline CDR1 reads DFQATT; CDR2 reads SNEGSKA (reference sequence). The CDR3 DNA follows: TGCAGTGCTAGATCCTTCAAAAGAACAGGGCTGGGGGTCAATCAGCCCCAGCATTTT. Encoded protein: CSARSFKRTGLGVNQPQHF.

A word on this clonotype: The junction shows a germline mismatch at one end, possibly a read error. The gene calls are TRBV30 and TRBJ2-6; tentatively, D is TRBD1 (5 bases). Per germline, CDR1 GTSNPN and CDR2 SVGIG (reference sequence). CDR3 size: 15 residues. CDR3 residues: CAWSVGRSGANALTF. The CDR3 nucleotides read TGTGCCTGGAGTGTAGGCCGCTCTGGGGCCAACGCCCTGACTTTC. Variable domain in full (rest from reference TRBV30 and TRBJ2-6): SQTIHQWPATLVQPVGSPLSLECTVEGTSNPNLYWYRQAAGRGLQLLFYSVGIGQISSEVPQNLSASRPQDRQFILSSKKLLLSDSGFYLCAWSVGRSGANALTFGAGSRLTVL.

V usage is TRBV20-1 and J usage is TRBJ2-5; D may correspond to TRBD1 or TRBD2 (5 bases each). Germline values: CDR1 DFQATT, CDR2 SNEGSKA (reference sequence). The V end lost 4 bases, the J end lost 3 bases, and 15 bases lay between the germline ends. CDR3 length equals 14 residues. This CDR3 is CSATGAAIEETQYF. In DNA, the CDR3 is TGCAGTGCTACCGGGGCGGCGATTGAAGAGACCCAGTACTTC.

The chain is built from TRBV20-1 and TRBJ1-2; D unresolved. This CDR3 contains 15 residues. The germline V gene has CDR1 DFQATT and CDR2 SNEGSKA (reference sequence). The germline V and J ends were trimmed by 0 bases and 1 base, with 12 bases remaining between them. The CDR3 DNA sequence: TGCAGTGCTAGAGATATCGACGCAATTAACTATGGCTACACCTTC. Encoded protein: CSARDIDAINYGYTF.

The chain links TRBV6-5 to TRBJ2-5, with 8 bases matching TRBD2. The ends lost 1 base at V and 0 bases at J; junction bases unmatched: 16. This CDR3 has 20 amino acids. Germline CDR1 and CDR2: MNHEY and SVGAGI. This CDR3 is CASSYFGRGLAGDYQETQYF. The CDR3 bases are TGTGCCAGCAGTTACTTCGGGAGAGGGCTAGCGGGCGACTACCAAGAGACCCAGTACTTC.

In DNA form, the CDR3 reads TGTGCCAGCAGTTACGTCCGGACTATAAGCACTGAAGCTTTCTTT. Translated, it gives CASSYVRTISTEAFF. This rearrangement joins TRBV6-2 or TRBV6-3 to TRBJ1-1; D unresolved. The CDR3 has 15 residues. CDR1 is MNHEY, CDR2 SVGEGT, per germline. Trimming removed 2 bases from V and 4 bases from J, with 14 bases in between.

This clonotype showed up just a few times. The chain recombines TRBV24-1 with TRBJ2-5; weak D call: TRBD1 (5 bases). Germline-derived CDR1 and CDR2 are KGHDR and SFDVKD. Trimming shortened V by 3 bases and J by 5 bases, and 9 bases separated the two germline ends. The CDR3 runs 13 residues. In DNA form, the CDR3 reads TGTGCCACCAGTGATCAGGGCTCGGAGACCCAGTACTTC. It specifies CATSDQGSETQYF.

The chain is built from TRBV2 and TRBJ2-5; 12 bases align to TRBD2. Germline CDR1 and CDR2: SNHLY and FYNNEI. The CDR3 contains 16 residues. The junction had 4 bases not matched to a gene; V was cut back by 3 bases and J by 2 bases. The CDR3 region is CASSDSLAGGQETQYF. The CDR3 DNA reads TGTGCCAGCAGTGATTCGCTAGCGGGGGGGCAAGAGACCCAGTACTTC.

This clonotype was counted between two and nine times. This chain joins TRBV2 and TRBJ2-1; a possible D gene is TRBD2 (5 bases). CDR3 length: 15 residues. In germline, CDR1 is SNHLY, CDR2 FYNNEI. The V gene lost 3 bases and the J gene lost 3 bases, with 12 bases spanning the gap. The CDR3 is CASSEDSVDYNEQFF. CDR3 coding DNA: TGTGCCAGCAGTGAGGATAGCGTCGACTACAATGAGCAGTTCTTC. The variable domain in full, completed from reference TRBV2 and TRBJ2-1, reads EPEVTQTPSHQVTQMGQEVILRCVPISNHLYFYWYRQILGQKVEFLVSFYNNEISEKSEIFDDQFSVERPDGSNFTLKIRSTKLEDSAMYFCASSEDSVDYNEQFFGPGTRLTVL.

The chain uses TRBV12-5 and TRBJ2-3; TRBD2 agrees at 10 bases. Germline trimming cut 1 base from V and 9 bases from J; bases unmatched to any gene: 4. CDR1 and CDR2 from the germline V gene are LGHNT and FRNRAP. The CDR3 covers 14 residues. CDR3 DNA sequence: TGTGCTAGTGGTTTGGGGGCTAGCGGGGGAACGCAGTATTTT. This encodes CASGLGASGGTQYF.

The chain carries TRBV10-3 and TRBJ2-1, with a possible D match to TRBD2 (6 bases). Germline values: CDR1 ENHRY, CDR2 SYGVKD. The CDR3 consists of 15 residues. V was trimmed by 11 bases and J by 2 bases, leaving 19 bases between them. CDR3 amino acids: CAVTQGGQAYNEQFF. The DNA for the CDR3 is TGTGCCGTCACGCAAGGAGGGCAGGCCTACAATGAGCAGTTCTTC.

This clonotype showed up just a few times. This chain links TRBV6-2 or TRBV6-3 with TRBJ2-5, with 9 bases matching TRBD2. This CDR3 has 16 residues. V shed 2 bases and J 7 bases; nucleotides not matched to a gene: 11. Germline-derived CDR1 and CDR2 are MNHEY and SVGEGT. As DNA, the CDR3 is TGTGCCAGCAGTTACGACCCTAGCGGGGTCAAGGGGACCCAGTACTTC. The encoded protein is CASSYDPSGVKGTQYF.

The J gene is TRBJ2-5, the V gene TRBV29-1; 7 bases line up with TRBD2. The CDR3 length is 13 residues. Unmatched junction bases numbered 6, after V lost 4 bases and J lost 4 bases. The germline V gene encodes CDR1 SQVTM and CDR2 ANQGSEA. The CDR3 bases are TGCAGCGTTGGGGCTAGCGGTCGAGAGACCCAGTACTTC. This sequence encodes CSVGASGRETQYF.

This chain joins TRBV20-1 and TRBJ2-1; 10 bases line up with TRBD2. Germline CDR1 DFQATT, CDR2 SNEGSKA (reference sequence). The CDR3 is 15 residues long. With V trimmed by 3 bases and J by 9 bases, 11 bases remained unmatched. The CDR3 DNA follows: TGCAGTGCTAGCCCGCGGCAGCGGGGGGGCAGTGAGCAGTTCTTC. Translating gives CSASPRQRGGSEQFF.

This clonotype was observed a handful of times. The chain carries TRBV29-1 and TRBJ2-5; D possibly corresponds to TRBD1 (5 bases). Germline lookup yields CDR1 SQVTM and CDR2 ANQGSEA. The V gene lost 3 bases and the J gene lost 2 bases, with 13 bases spanning the gap. This CDR3 spans 14 amino acids. The CDR3 sequence: CSVEPPGLQETQYF. The CDR3 DNA reads as TGCAGCGTTGAGCCTCCAGGGCTACAAGAGACCCAGTACTTC. The variable domain in full, with the rest retrieved from reference TRBV29-1 and TRBJ2-5, is SAVISQKPSRDICQRGTSLTIQCQVDSQVTMMFWYRQQPGQSLTLIATANQGSEATYESGFVIDKFPISRPNLTFSTLTVSNMSPEDSSIYLCSVEPPGLQETQYFGPGTRLLVL.

This clonotype was observed a few times. The CDR3 loop is CASSLEVGYYEQYF. CDR3 nucleotide sequence: TGCGCCAGCAGCTTGGAGGTCGGATACTACGAGCAGTACTTC. This rearrangement joins TRBV5-1 to TRBJ2-7; D unresolved. Per germline, CDR1 SGHRS and CDR2 YFSETQ. The CDR3 spans 14 residues. Between the trimmed V and J ends, which lost 0 bases and 3 bases, there was a span of 10 bases.

V gene TRBV5-1 combines with J gene TRBJ2-3; possibly TRBD2 for D (5 bases). The CDR3 has 15 residues. Germline V gene sequence: CDR1 SGHRS, CDR2 YFSETQ. Trimming pared 1 base from V and 2 bases from J, leaving 11 bases between. This chain's CDR3 is CASSLRGLNTDTQYF. CDR3 DNA sequence: TGCGCCAGCAGCTTGAGAGGGCTGAACACAGATACGCAGTATTTT.

This clonotype was recorded at least ten times. V usage is TRBV12-3 or TRBV12-4 and J usage is TRBJ2-7, with 11 bases that match TRBD2. V shed 5 bases, J shed 4 bases, and the junction held 7 bases outside the gene matches. The CDR3 is 15 residues long. The CDR3 region is CASSPGTSGLYEQYF. CDR3 DNA sequence: TGTGCCAGCAGTCCCGGGACTAGCGGCTTGTACGAGCAGTACTTC.